The rows below give T cell receptor beta chains drawn from one sample of a study of blood T cells in healthy people across ages. TCRdb re-called the 5' RACE reads with MiXCR, one entry per CDR3 protein. The sample holds 1.5 million to 2 million distinct CDR3 sequences, about 50% seen once. The specimen was blood. Source of these receptors: a middle-aged woman in good health. The CDR3 runs from the conserved cysteine through the conserved F or W. The order of the fields is clone size, D gene, CDR3 length, V gene, J gene, CDR3 protein, CDR3 DNA. A D gene is named only where the DNA matches it firmly. Size is stated for part of the rows, as once, few or many counts, or as a class when the clone is expanded.

>few|-|15|TRBV2|TRBJ2-6
CASSESSRGANVLTF
TGTGCCAGCAGTGAATCCAGTCGGGGGGCCAACGTCCTGACTTTC
>-|TRBD1|15|TRBV27|TRBJ2-1
CASRPGDRNYNEQFF
TGTGCCAGCCGCCCAGGGGACAGAAACTACAATGAGCAGTTCTTC
>few|-|17|TRBV20-1|TRBJ2-3
CSARGPFGGDSTDTQYF
TGCAGTGCTAGAGGGCCCTTCGGGGGAGACAGCACAGATACGCAGTATTTT
>few|TRBD1|15|TRBV6-1|TRBJ2-6
CASGKGASGANVLTF
TGTGCCAGCGGCAAGGGGGCGTCCGGGGCCAACGTCCTGACTTTC
>few|TRBD2|14|TRBV7-6|TRBJ2-1
CASSPFGGGYEQFF
TGTGCCAGCAGCCCGTTTGGCGGGGGTTATGAGCAGTTCTTC
>-|-|14|TRBV28|TRBJ2-7
CAISSTSRYHEQYF
TGTGCCATCAGTTCCACCTCCAGGTACCACGAGCAGTACTTC
>few|-|20|TRBV14|TRBJ2-1
CASSQIRGRRGNRSYNEQFF
TGTGCCAGCAGCCAAATTAGGGGAAGACGGGGGAATAGGTCCTACAATGAGCAGTTCTTC
>few|-|11|TRBV6-2/TRBV6-3|TRBJ1-2
CASTQGLGYTF
TGTGCCAGCACTCAGGGACTTGGCTACACCTTC
>-|-|14|TRBV7-2|TRBJ1-5
CASSLGWDNQPQHF
TGTGCCAGCAGCTTAGGATGGGACAATCAGCCCCAGCATTTT
>few|-|11|TRBV14|TRBJ1-2
CASSQVWDITF
TGTGCCAGCAGCCAAGTCTGGGATATCACCTTC
>-|TRBD1|14|TRBV11-2|TRBJ2-7
CASSLGQGSYGQYF
TGTGCCAGCAGCTTGGGACAGGGGTCCTACGGGCAGTACTTC
>-|-|14|TRBV6-5|TRBJ1-5
CASSRPGSNQPQHF
TGTGCCAGCAGCCGCCCGGGATCCAATCAGCCCCAGCATTTT
>once|-|13|TRBV3-1|TRBJ2-1
CASRVVGTGEQFF
TGTGCCAGCAGGGTCGTAGGGACGGGCGAGCAGTTCTTC
>few|-|16|TRBV7-2|TRBJ2-3
CASSHVVGGPTDTQYF
TGTGCCAGCAGCCACGTGGTGGGCGGCCCCACAGATACGCAGTATTTT
>few|TRBD1|13|TRBV10-3|TRBJ1-1
CAISPSDTGGAFF
TGTGCCATCAGTCCATCAGACACAGGGGGAGCTTTCTTT
>-|TRBD2|13|TRBV5-1|TRBJ2-1
CASSWGGGDEQFF
TGCGCCAGCAGCTGGGGGGGTGGGGATGAGCAGTTCTTC
>-|TRBD2|17|TRBV7-2|TRBJ2-3
CASSLGVVASGPDTQYF
TGTGCCAGCAGCTTAGGGGTCGTGGCTAGCGGGCCAGATACGCAGTATTTT
>-|TRBD1|18|TRBV6-1|TRBJ1-2
CASRTTLGQTTDNYGYTF
TGTGCCAGCAGAACAACCCTGGGACAGACCACAGATAACTATGGCTACACCTTC
>-|-|14|TRBV4-3|TRBJ1-4
CASSQEKDIAKLFF
TGCGCCAGCAGCCAAGAAAAGGACATCGCCAAACTGTTTTTT